The TCR beta chain under discussion was sequenced for a study of blood T cell repertoires in COVID-19. Study-level information: Some COVID-19 samples were acute and others convalescent; all came from the United States, Italy and Spain. The cDNA or gDNA used as material had been derived from T cells, B-cell-depleted T cells, or PBMCs.

Germline CDR1 reads SGHRS; CDR2 reads YFSETQ. The CDR3 has 13 residues. V lost 2 bases and J lost 4, with 7 bases in between. Authors' data handling: From reference gene primer amplification, estimates of nucleated cell counts were derived. Sequencing was performed with immunoSEQ multiplex PCR; in TCRdb, only in-frame clones are kept and a portion is missing. That table supplies the V and J calls and clone size; D and trimming were determined from the DNA. The sample contains about 21,000 clones, 80% to 90% of which appear only once. This chain connects TRBV5-1 to TRBJ2-1; no clear D gene. The source material was peripheral blood. The receptor was isolated from a human donor with active COVID-19. The donor label of this sample is uncertain. The CDR3 DNA reads TGCGCCAGCAGCTTAATGGAGTACAATGAGCAGTTCTTC. This gives the protein CASSLMEYNEQFF.